This T cell receptor (beta chain) was captured in a study of T cell changes during pregnancy in multiple sclerosis. There are 15 residues in the CDR3. Germline-derived CDR1 and CDR2 are SGHTA and FQGTGA. Only in-frame clones appear in the TCRdb table, and some are missing; sequencing was by immunoSEQ multiplex PCR. The table lists 35,000 to 55,000 clones, around 89% of them singletons, with more than 5% in the top ten. About this clone: An end of the junction does not agree with germline; a read error may underlie this.

V usage is TRBV7-3 and J usage is TRBJ2-3; a weak D match, TRBD1 (5 bases). The TCR sequence derives from a female donor in good health, enrolled as a control in a pregnancy study. This specimen was CD8+ T cells from peripheral blood mononuclear cells, taken after pregnancy. CDR3: CASSLTPGTQGTQYF. As DNA, the CDR3 is TGTGCCAGCAGCCTAACCCCCGGCACCCAGGGTACGCAGTATTTT.